This entry concerns a single T cell receptor (beta chain). This clone's antigen is unknown. There are no base qualities to consult, and no much larger clone falls within one base. The library came from the immunoSEQ multiplex PCR assay. The paper's processing steps were these. A statistical classification framework was developed to diagnose cytomegalovirus status using the catalog of TCR beta chain sequences. The immuneACCESS repertoire file appears here via TCRdb, limited to in-frame rearrangements. These files lack a portion of the clones; in checked studies, under half of the deficit traces to unresolved V genes, and the cause of the others is not known. That table supplies the V and J calls and clone size; D and trimming were determined from the DNA. The sample contains some 140,000 clones, 85% to 90% of them found a single time. Roughly 9.3% of the sample belongs to the ten largest clones. This entry belongs to a study of cytomegalovirus exposure and HLA in healthy donors listed by TCRdb under 2017. A note on the overall study: According to a later analysis, the 110 or so validation repertoires were produced on the same platform as the roughly 600 repertoires of the first cohort. The study aimed to test whether cataloging public T cell receptors could reveal signatures of past pathogen exposure. A separate validation cohort of 100 to 150 different subjects was used in addition to the approximately 700-subject first cohort. The study combined high-throughput TCR immunosequencing, statistical association of individual TCRs with disease status, and machine learning to predict cytomegalovirus infection status.

The donors belonged to the validation cohort of approximately 130 subjects, which was separate from the roughly 670-subject first cohort. Overall study outcomes, separate from this receptor: All 120 or so repertoires were used to score co-occurrence in the validation cohort in a later analysis, because that analysis had no HLA typing for the cohort. The classifier was reported to diagnose cytomegalovirus status with high specificity and sensitivity in both the original and validation cohorts. The authors suggested that the approach could potentially be extended to other disease states and immunological phenotypes. Most TCR sequences were seen in very few donors, while some public TCRs were found in many individuals. A later analysis found that TCRs clustered in the first cohort also tended to co-occur in the approximately 120 validation repertoires, with approximately 93% of cluster scores above 0. In the study, approximately 150 TCR beta chains were listed as associated with cytomegalovirus. Three of the identified cytomegalovirus-associated TCR beta chains were confirmed in vitro to be specific for cytomegalovirus antigens.

The clonotype originates from a woman aged 18-35 years in good health and CMV-seropositive. The source material was PBMCs.

The DNA sequence follows: TGCGCCAGCAGCGGCGACTCGGGGGGCTACACCTTC. Protein translation: CASSGDSGGYTF. The sequence is built from TRBV5-1 and TRBJ1-2; the D gene is unclear. The germline V gene specifies SGHRS as CDR1 and YFSETQ as CDR2. V loses 4 bases, J loses 8 bases, and the germline ends lie 12 bases apart. From its cysteine to its phenylalanine, the CDR3 spans 12 amino acids. Of the read, only the CDR3 DNA is kept; its 36 bases are in frame from base 1.